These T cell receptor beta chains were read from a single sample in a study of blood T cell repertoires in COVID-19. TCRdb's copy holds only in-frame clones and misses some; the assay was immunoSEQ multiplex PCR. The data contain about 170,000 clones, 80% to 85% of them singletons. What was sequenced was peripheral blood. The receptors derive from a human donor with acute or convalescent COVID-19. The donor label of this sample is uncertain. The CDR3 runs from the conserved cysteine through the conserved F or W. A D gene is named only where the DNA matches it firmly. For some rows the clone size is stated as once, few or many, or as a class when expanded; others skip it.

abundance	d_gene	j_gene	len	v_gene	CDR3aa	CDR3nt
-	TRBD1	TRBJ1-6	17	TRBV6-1	CASSEGFGTGGDSPLHF	TGTGCCAGCAGTGAAGGCTTCGGGACAGGGGGCGATTCACCCCTCCACTTT
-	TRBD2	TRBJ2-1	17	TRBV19	CASSIEGRGERGNEQFF	TGTGCCAGTAGTATCGAGGGGCGGGGGGAACGGGGCAATGAGCAGTTCTTC
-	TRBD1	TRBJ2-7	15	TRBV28	CASSVPGQDLYEQYF	TGTGCCAGCAGCGTTCCGGGACAGGACCTCTACGAGCAGTACTTC
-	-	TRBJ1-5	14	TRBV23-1	CASSRIGGGQPQHF	TGCGCCAGCAGTCGGATCGGGGGTGGACAGCCCCAGCATTTT
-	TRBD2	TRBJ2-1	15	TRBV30	CAWSLTSSNYNEQFF	TGTGCCTGGAGCCTGACTAGCTCGAACTACAATGAGCAGTTCTTC
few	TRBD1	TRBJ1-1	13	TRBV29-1	CSVTTGGNTEAFF	TGCAGCGTAACGACAGGGGGCAACACTGAAGCTTTCTTT
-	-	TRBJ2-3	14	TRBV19	CASSDAGRRDTQYF	TGTGCCAGTAGTGATGCGGGGCGTCGAGATACGCAGTATTTT
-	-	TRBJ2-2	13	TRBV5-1	CASSFTVTGELFF	TGCGCCAGCAGCTTCACAGTAACCGGGGAGCTGTTTTTT
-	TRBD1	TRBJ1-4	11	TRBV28	CASSLWGTVFF	TGTGCCAGCAGTTTATGGGGGACAGTCTTTTTT
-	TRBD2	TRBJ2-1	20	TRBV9	CASSVTLALAGGPSYNEQFF	TGTGCCAGCAGCGTAACTTTGGCTTTAGCGGGGGGACCCTCCTACAATGAGCAGTTCTTC
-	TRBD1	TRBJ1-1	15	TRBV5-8	CASSYAGTGGTEAFF	TGTGCCAGCAGCTACGCCGGGACAGGGGGAACTGAAGCTTTCTTT
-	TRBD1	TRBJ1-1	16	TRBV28	CASSRRTGAKNTEAFF	TGTGCCAGCAGTCGTAGGACAGGGGCTAAGAACACTGAAGCTTTCTTT
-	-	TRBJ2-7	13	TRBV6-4	CASSDSASYEQYF	TGTGCCAGCAGTGACTCAGCCTCCTACGAGCAGTACTTC
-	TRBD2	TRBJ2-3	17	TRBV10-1	CASSDYGLAGNTDTQYF	TGCGCCAGCAGTGATTATGGACTAGCGGGGAACACAGATACGCAGTATTTT
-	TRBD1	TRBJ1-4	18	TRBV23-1	CASSQPSPGQGFNEKLFF	TGCGCCAGCAGTCAACCTTCACCGGGACAGGGGTTTAATGAAAAACTGTTTTTT
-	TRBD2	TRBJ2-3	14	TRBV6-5	CASRASGGTDTQYF	TGTGCCAGCAGGGCTAGCGGGGGCACAGATACGCAGTATTTT
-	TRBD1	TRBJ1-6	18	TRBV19	CASSIDPGQGFPNSPLHF	TGTGCCAGTAGTATAGATCCTGGACAGGGGTTTCCTAATTCACCCCTCCACTTT
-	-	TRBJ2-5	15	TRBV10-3	CAISESRDSRQTQYF	TGTGCCATCAGTGAGTCGAGAGACTCCCGACAGACCCAGTACTTC
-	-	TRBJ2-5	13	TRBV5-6	CASSLGAQETQYF	TGTGCCAGCAGCTTGGGGGCACAGGAGACCCAGTACTTC
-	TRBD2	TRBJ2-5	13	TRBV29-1	CSVRTSGLETQYF	TGCAGCGTTCGCACTAGCGGGCTAGAGACCCAGTACTTC
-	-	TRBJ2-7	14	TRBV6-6	CASSQDHGSFEQYF	TGTGCCAGCAGCCAGGACCATGGGAGTTTCGAGCAGTACTTC
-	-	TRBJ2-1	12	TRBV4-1	CASSLARDKQFF	TGCGCCAGCAGCCTCGCCAGGGACAAGCAGTTCTTC
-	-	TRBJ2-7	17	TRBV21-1	CASSNRSRVTSSYEQYF	TGTGCCAGCAGCAATCGGAGCAGAGTCACGAGCTCCTACGAGCAGTACTTC
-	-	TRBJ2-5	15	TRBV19	CASSSTGARDETQYF	TGTGCCAGTAGTAGCACAGGGGCGCGGGATGAGACCCAGTACTTC
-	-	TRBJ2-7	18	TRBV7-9	CASSLALTDPPSSYEQYF	TGTGCCAGCAGCTTAGCGCTGACAGACCCACCTAGCTCCTACGAGCAGTACTTC
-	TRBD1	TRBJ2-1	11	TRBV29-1	CSVDYDRDKFF	TGCAGCGTTGATTATGACAGGGATAAGTTCTTC
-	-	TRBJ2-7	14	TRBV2	CASRRRGTDYEQYF	TGTGCCAGCAGGAGAAGGGGGACCGACTACGAGCAGTACTTC
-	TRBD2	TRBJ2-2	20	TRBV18	CASSPQPGLAGGTNTGELFF	TGTGCCAGCTCACCCCAACCGGGACTAGCGGGGGGAACGAACACCGGGGAGCTGTTTTTT
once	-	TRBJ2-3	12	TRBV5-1	CASRKLTDTQYF	TGCGCCAGCAGGAAGCTCACAGATACGCAGTATTTT
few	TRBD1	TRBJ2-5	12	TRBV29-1	CSVATGVQTQYF	TGCAGCGTTGCTACAGGGGTGCAGACCCAGTACTTC
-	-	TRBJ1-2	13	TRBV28	CASSSTGYYGYTF	TGTGCCAGCAGTTCCACAGGTTACTATGGCTACACCTTC
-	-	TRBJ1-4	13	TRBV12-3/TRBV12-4	CASSLEGGEKLFF	TGTGCCAGCAGTTTAGAAGGGGGAGAAAAACTGTTTTTT
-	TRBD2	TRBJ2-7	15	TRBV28	CASSPTSGGTYEQYF	TGTGCCAGCAGTCCAACTAGCGGGGGAACCTACGAGCAGTACTTC
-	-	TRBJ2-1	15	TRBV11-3	CASSGGGHGHNEQFF	TGTGCCAGCAGCGGCGGGGGACACGGCCACAATGAGCAGTTCTTC
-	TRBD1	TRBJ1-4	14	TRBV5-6	CASSLGTGDEKLFF	TGTGCCAGCAGCTTGGGGACAGGGGATGAAAAACTGTTTTTT
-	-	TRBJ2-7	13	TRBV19	CATSSTGAPEQYF	TGTGCCACCTCGAGTACTGGGGCTCCGGAGCAGTACTTC
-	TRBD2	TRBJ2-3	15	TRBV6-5	CASSYDSSGGGTQYF	TGTGCCAGCAGTTACGACAGTAGCGGGGGCGGTACGCAGTATTTT
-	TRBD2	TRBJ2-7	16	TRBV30	CASDLAGVRGSNEQYF	TGTGCCTCGGACCTAGCGGGAGTTAGGGGCTCGAACGAGCAGTACTTC
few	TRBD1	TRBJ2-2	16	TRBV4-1	CASSQDPGQGFGELFF	TGCGCCAGCAGCCAAGACCCAGGACAGGGATTCGGGGAGCTGTTTTTT
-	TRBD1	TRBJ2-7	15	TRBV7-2	CASSVGQGVHYEQYF	TGTGCCAGCAGCGTCGGACAGGGCGTCCACTACGAGCAGTACTTC
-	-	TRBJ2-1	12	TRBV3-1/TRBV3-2	CASSQRGFEQFF	TGTGCCAGCAGCCAAAGGGGTTTTGAGCAGTTCTTC
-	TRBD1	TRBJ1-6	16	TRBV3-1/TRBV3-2	CASSRLWTGVNSPLHF	TGTGCCAGCAGCCGCCTCTGGACAGGGGTCAATTCACCCCTCCACTTT
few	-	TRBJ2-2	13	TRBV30	CAWSAGRGGELFF	TGTGCCTGGAGTGCGGGGAGAGGCGGGGAGCTGTTTTTT
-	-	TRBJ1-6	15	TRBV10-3	CAISESRGENSPLHF	TGTGCCATCAGTGAGTCCAGGGGCGAAAATTCACCCCTCCACTTT
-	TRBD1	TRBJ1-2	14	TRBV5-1	CASSGDRETAGYTF	TGCGCCAGCAGCGGAGACAGGGAGACGGCAGGCTACACCTTC
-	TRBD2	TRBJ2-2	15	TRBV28	CASSFGGRIVGELFF	TGTGCCAGCAGTTTCGGGGGGAGGATCGTCGGGGAGCTGTTTTTT
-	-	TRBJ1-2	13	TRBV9	CASSVDESYGYTF	TGTGCCAGCAGCGTAGACGAGAGTTATGGCTACACCTTC
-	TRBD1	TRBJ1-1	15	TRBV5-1	CASSFLQGGNTEAFF	TGCGCCAGCAGCTTCCTACAGGGGGGGAACACTGAAGCTTTCTTT
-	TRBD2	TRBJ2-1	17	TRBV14	CASSHGPSGGTYNEQFF	TGTGCCAGCAGCCATGGCCCTAGCGGGGGGACCTACAATGAGCAGTTCTTC
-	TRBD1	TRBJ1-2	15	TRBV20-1	CSASEGKGTDYGYTF	TGCAGTGCTAGTGAAGGTAAAGGGACAGACTATGGCTACACCTTC